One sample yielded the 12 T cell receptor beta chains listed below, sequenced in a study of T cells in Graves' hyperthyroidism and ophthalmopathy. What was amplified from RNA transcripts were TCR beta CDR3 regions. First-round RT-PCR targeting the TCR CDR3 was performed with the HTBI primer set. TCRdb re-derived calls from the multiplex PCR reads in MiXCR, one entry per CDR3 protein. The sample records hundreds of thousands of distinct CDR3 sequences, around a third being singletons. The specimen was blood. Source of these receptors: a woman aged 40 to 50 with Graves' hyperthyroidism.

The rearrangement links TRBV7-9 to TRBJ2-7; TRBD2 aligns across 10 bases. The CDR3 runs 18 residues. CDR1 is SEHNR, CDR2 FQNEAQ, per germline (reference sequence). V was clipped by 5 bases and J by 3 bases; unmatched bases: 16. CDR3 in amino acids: CASSQDLSGSGGIYEQYF. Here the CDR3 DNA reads TGTGCCAGCAGCCAAGATTTGAGCGGTAGCGGGGGGATCTACGAGCAGTACTTC.

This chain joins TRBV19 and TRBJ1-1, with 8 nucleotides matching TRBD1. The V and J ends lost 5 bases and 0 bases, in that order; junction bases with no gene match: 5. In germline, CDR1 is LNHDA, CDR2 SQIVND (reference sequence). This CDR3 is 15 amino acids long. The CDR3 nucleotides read TGTGCCAGTAGTCAACACAGGGGGATGAACACTGAAGCTTTCTTT. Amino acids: CASSQHRGMNTEAFF.

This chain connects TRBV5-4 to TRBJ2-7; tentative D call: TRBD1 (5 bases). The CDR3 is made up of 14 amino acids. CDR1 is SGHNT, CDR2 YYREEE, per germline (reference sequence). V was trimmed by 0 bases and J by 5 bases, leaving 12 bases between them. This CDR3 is CASSLATGSNEQYF. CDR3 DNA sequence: TGTGCCAGCAGCTTGGCCACAGGTTCCAACGAGCAGTACTTC.

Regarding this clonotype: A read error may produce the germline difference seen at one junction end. As DNA, the CDR3 is TGTGCTAGCAGCTTAGACGGGAGTATCGAGCAGTACTTC. This gives the protein CASSLDGSIEQYF. The chain combines TRBV7-7 with TRBJ2-7; weak D call: TRBD2 (6 bases). The CDR3 length is 13 residues. CDR1 and CDR2 from the germline V gene are SSHAT and FNYEAQ (reference sequence). The complete variable domain, with remaining parts taken from reference TRBV7-7 and TRBJ2-7, reads GAGVSQSPRYKVTKRGQDVTLRCDPISSHATLYWYQQALGQGPEFLTYFNYEAQPDKSGLPSDRFSAERPEGSISTLTIQRTEQRDSAMYRCASSLDGSIEQYFGPGTRLTVT.

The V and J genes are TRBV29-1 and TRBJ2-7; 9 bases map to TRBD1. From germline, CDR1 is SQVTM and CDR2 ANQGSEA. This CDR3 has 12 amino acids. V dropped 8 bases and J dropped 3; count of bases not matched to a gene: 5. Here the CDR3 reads CSWGQGDYEQYF. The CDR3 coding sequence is TGCAGCTGGGGACAGGGAGACTACGAGCAGTACTTC.

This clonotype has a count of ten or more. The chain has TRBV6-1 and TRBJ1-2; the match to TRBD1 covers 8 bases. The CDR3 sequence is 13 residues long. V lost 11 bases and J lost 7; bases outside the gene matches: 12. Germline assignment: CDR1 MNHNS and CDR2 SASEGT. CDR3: CAATTGEYRGYTF. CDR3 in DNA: TGTGCCGCTACGACAGGGGAGTATCGTGGCTACACCTTC.

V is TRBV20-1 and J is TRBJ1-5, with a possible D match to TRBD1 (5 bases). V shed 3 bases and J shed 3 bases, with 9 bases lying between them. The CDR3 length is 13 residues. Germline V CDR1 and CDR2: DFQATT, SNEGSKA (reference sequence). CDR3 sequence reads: CSARTVINQPQHF. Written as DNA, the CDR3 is TGCAGTGCTAGGACAGTTATCAATCAGCCCCAGCATTTT.

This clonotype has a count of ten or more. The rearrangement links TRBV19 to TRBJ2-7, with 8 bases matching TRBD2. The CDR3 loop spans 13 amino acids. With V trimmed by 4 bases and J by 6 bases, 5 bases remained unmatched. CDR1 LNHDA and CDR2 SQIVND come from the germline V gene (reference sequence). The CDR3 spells CASSTRREGEQYF. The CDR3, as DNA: TGTGCCAGTAGTACCCGACGGGAGGGCGAGCAGTACTTC.

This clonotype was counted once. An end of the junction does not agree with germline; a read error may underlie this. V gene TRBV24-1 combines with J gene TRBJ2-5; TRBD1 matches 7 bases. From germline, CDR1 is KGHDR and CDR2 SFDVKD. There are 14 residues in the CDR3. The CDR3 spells CASIPGTVEDTQYF. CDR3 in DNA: TGTGCCAGCATCCCCGGGACAGTAGAAGACACCCAGTACTTC.

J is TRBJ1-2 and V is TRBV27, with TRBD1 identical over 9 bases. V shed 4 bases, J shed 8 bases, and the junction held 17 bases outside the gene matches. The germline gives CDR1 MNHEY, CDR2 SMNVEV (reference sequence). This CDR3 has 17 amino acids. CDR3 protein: CASSSQIRTGVGGGYTF. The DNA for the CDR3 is TGTGCCAGCAGTTCCCAGATTAGGACAGGGGTCGGCGGCGGCTACACCTTC.

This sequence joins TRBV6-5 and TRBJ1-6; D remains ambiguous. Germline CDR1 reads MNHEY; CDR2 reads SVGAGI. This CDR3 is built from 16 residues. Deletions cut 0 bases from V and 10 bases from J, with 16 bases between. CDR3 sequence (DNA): TGTGCCAGCAGTTACTCGTCTGTAGGGAAGCGATCACCCCTCCACTTT. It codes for CASSYSSVGKRSPLHF.

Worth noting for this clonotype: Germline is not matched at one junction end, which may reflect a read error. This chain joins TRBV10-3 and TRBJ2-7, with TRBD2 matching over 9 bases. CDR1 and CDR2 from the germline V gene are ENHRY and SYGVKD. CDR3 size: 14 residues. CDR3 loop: CASSEGLAVEEQYF. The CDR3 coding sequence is TGTGCCAGCAGTGAGGGACTAGCCGTAGAAGAGCAGTACTTC.